The 20 T cell receptor beta chains listed next were all sequenced from one sample in a study of blood T cell repertoires in COVID-19. Only in-frame clones appear in the TCRdb table, and some are missing; sequencing was by immunoSEQ multiplex PCR. This sample has 250,000 to 400,000 clones, with under 95% found just once. The sequenced material came from PBMCs or T cells enriched from blood (not recorded which). Receptors were obtained from a man in his sixties who had recovered from COVID-19.

This clone occurred a few times. The chain links TRBV6-5 to TRBJ1-1; D may be TRBD1 (5 bases). This CDR3 contains 15 residues. V was pared by 2 bases and J by 6 bases, with 16 bases between. Germline CDR1 reads MNHEY; CDR2 reads SVGAGI. The CDR3 is CASSYETKGRAEAFF. CDR3 coding DNA: TGTGCCAGCAGTTACGAAACCAAGGGGAGGGCTGAAGCTTTCTTT.

This clone was recorded only once. The CDR3 region has the DNA TGTGCCAGCAGTCTACAGGGGAATCAGCCCCAGCATTTT. It is translated as CASSLQGNQPQHF. The rearrangement uses TRBV6-5 and TRBJ1-5; TRBD1 agrees at 7 bases. Unmatched junction bases numbered 2, after V lost 5 bases and J lost 4 bases. The CDR3 is made up of 13 amino acids. CDR1 and CDR2 (germline): MNHEY, SVGAGI.

This chain joins TRBV11-2 and TRBJ2-5; weak D call: TRBD2 (6 bases). Germline-derived CDR1 and CDR2 are SGHAT and FQNNGV. CDR3 length: 14 amino acids. The ends were cut back, 5 bases at V and 9 bases at J, with 19 bases in the middle. The CDR3 spells CASSLNPPSSAQYF. The CDR3 DNA reads TGTGCCAGCAGCCTCAACCCGCCGTCTAGCGCCCAGTACTTC.

The gene calls are TRBV11-2 and TRBJ1-5, with D uncertain. The germline V gene encodes CDR1 SGHAT and CDR2 FQNNGV. V was cut by 3 bases and J by 5 bases, with 8 bases left in between. This CDR3 is built from 13 residues. CDR3 coding DNA: TGTGCCAGCAGCTTCGGGAGAGATCAGCCCCAGCATTTT. The encoded protein is CASSFGRDQPQHF.

The chain joins TRBV30 to TRBJ2-5, with TRBD2 as a possible D gene (5 bases). The V gene lost 3 bases and the J gene lost 7 bases, with 24 bases spanning the gap. This CDR3 has 16 residues. The germline V gene has CDR1 GTSNPN and CDR2 SVGIG (reference sequence). As DNA, the CDR3 is TGTGCCTGGAGCCCCCTGGGGATTCCCGGGATATTGACCCAGTACTTC. This gives the protein CAWSPLGIPGILTQYF.

V gene TRBV4-2 combines with J gene TRBJ1-2; a possible D gene is TRBD1 (5 bases). The germline V and J ends were trimmed by 0 bases and 2 bases, with 10 bases remaining between them. Germline V CDR1 and CDR2: LGHNA, YNFKEQ. CDR3 length: 15 residues. The CDR3 nucleotides are TGTGCCAGCAGCCAAGATTGGAGGGGCAACTATGGCTACACCTTC. This translates into CASSQDWRGNYGYTF.

The rearrangement uses TRBV6-5 and TRBJ2-2, with TRBD2 identical over 7 bases. CDR1 MNHEY and CDR2 SVGAGI come from the germline V gene. V trimming: 7 bases; J trimming: 8 bases; junction bases outside the gene matches: 13. The CDR3 spans 15 residues. The CDR3 DNA is TGTGCCAGCAACCACAAGATTAGCGGGTGGGGGGAGCTGTTTTTT. Protein sequence: CASNHKISGWGELFF.

This chain links TRBV7-2 with TRBJ2-7; D gene ambiguous. This CDR3 has 12 residues. Per the germline V gene, CDR1 is SGHTA and CDR2 is FQGNSA. V was cut by 5 bases and J by 3 bases, with 8 bases left in between. CDR3 bases: TGTGCCAGCAGCAGTACATTCTACGAGCAGTACTTC. This codes for CASSSTFYEQYF.

The chain employs TRBV29-1 and TRBJ1-1; 9 positions match TRBD1. The V gene's germline CDR1 is SQVTM and CDR2 ANQGSEA. V shed 8 bases and J 2 bases; nucleotides not matched to a gene: 15. CDR3 length: 16 amino acids. The CDR3 spells CSTSAMTGGYNTEAFF. For the CDR3, the DNA is TGCAGCACCTCCGCTATGACAGGGGGATATAACACTGAAGCTTTCTTT.

This clone showed up just a few times. The chain's CDR3 is CASSPPTSNEQYF. DNA for the CDR3: TGTGCCAGCTCACCACCGACTAGCAACGAGCAGTACTTC. The chain uses TRBV18 and TRBJ2-7; 7 nucleotides agree with TRBD2. V was pared by 0 bases and J by 5 bases, with 1 base of the junction left unmatched. This CDR3 is 13 amino acids long. CDR1 and CDR2 (germline): KGHSH, LQKENI.

Regarding this clone: This CDR3 is also generated by other DNA sequences in the sample. The genes are TRBV5-1 and TRBJ1-1, with TRBD1 as a possible D gene (6 bases). The CDR3 covers 15 residues. V was trimmed by 0 bases and J by 0 bases, leaving 9 bases between them. CDR1 and CDR2 from the germline V gene are SGHRS and YFSETQ. The CDR3 DNA reads as TGCGCCAGCAGCTTGGCGGACAGATTGAACACTGAAGCTTTCTTT. Translation gives CASSLADRLNTEAFF.

This chain links TRBV7-8 with TRBJ2-3, with 8 nucleotides matching TRBD2. The junction had 5 bases not matched to a gene; V was cut back by 1 base and J by 5 bases. Germline V gene data show CDR1 as SGHVS and CDR2 as FQNEAQ. The CDR3 sequence is 15 residues long. The CDR3 loop is CASSLGPRGGDTQYF. DNA of the CDR3: TGTGCCAGCAGCTTAGGACCACGGGGGGGAGATACGCAGTATTTT.

The chain joins TRBV10-3 to TRBJ1-2, with 10 bases that match TRBD1. CDR3 length: 15 amino acids. V was clipped by 2 bases and J by 5 bases; unmatched bases: 5. Germline loops: CDR1 ENHRY, CDR2 SYGVKD. The CDR3 loop is CAISEGTGVGYGYTF. DNA of the CDR3: TGTGCCATCAGTGAGGGGACAGGGGTAGGGTATGGCTACACCTTC.

The J gene is TRBJ1-2, the V gene TRBV9; 8 positions agree with TRBD1. The CDR3 runs to 14 residues. Trimming at V came to 3 bases and at J to 3 bases, leaving 4 bases not matched to a gene. In germline, CDR1 is SGDLS, CDR2 YYNGEE. The CDR3 DNA is TGTGCCAGCAGCGCCGGACAGGGTTACTATGGCTACACCTTC. Its protein product is CASSAGQGYYGYTF. The full variable domain, with the rest looked up from reference TRBV9 and TRBJ1-2, is DSGVTQTPKHLITATGQRVTLRCSPRSGDLSVYWYQQSLDQGLQFLIQYYNGEERAKGNILERFSAQQFPDLHSELNLSSLELGDSALYFCASSAGQGYYGYTFGSGTRLTVV.

V usage is TRBV18 and J usage is TRBJ2-5, with 9 bases matching TRBD2. J gave up 5 bases and V 6 bases, and 16 bases lay outside the gene matches. Germline CDR1 KGHSH, CDR2 LQKENI. The CDR3 covers 17 residues. CDR3 residues: CASSGSRLAGSWETQYF. For the CDR3, the DNA is TGTGCCAGCTCGGGATCGAGGCTAGCGGGGTCCTGGGAGACCCAGTACTTC.

The chain recombines TRBV19 with TRBJ2-7, with 11 bases aligning to TRBD1. Germline V gene sequence: CDR1 LNHDA, CDR2 SQIVND (reference sequence). The V and J ends lost 4 bases and 3 bases, in that order; junction bases with no gene match: 5. The CDR3 loop spans 15 amino acids. This CDR3 is CASSTGQGAFYEQYF. The CDR3 coding sequence is TGTGCCAGTAGTACAGGACAGGGGGCTTTCTACGAGCAGTACTTC.

CDR3 in DNA: TGTGCCAGTAGTATGGCGGTCGGAAACTATGGCTACACCTTC. Residues: CASSMAVGNYGYTF. The chain employs TRBV19 and TRBJ1-2; D unclear. Between the trimmed V and J ends, which lost 3 bases and 2 bases, there was a span of 10 bases. Germline loops: CDR1 LNHDA, CDR2 SQIVND (reference sequence). The CDR3 consists of 14 residues.

This chain links TRBV30 with TRBJ1-1; tentative D call: TRBD1 (6 bases). Germline V gene sequence: CDR1 GTSNPN, CDR2 SVGIG (reference sequence). V was cut by 6 bases and J by 6 bases, with 14 bases left in between. The CDR3 spans 12 residues. DNA for the CDR3: TGTGCCTGTAACAGGGTTAGCTCTGAAGCTTTCTTT. It codes for CACNRVSSEAFF.

The chain uses TRBV3-1 (or the pseudogene TRBV3-2) and TRBJ2-2, with 8 bases lining up with TRBD1. CDR1 is LGHDT and CDR2 is YNNKEL in the germline V gene (reference sequence). The CDR3 runs 14 residues. Trimming took 9 bases from V and 7 from J; bases not matched to a gene: 10. The CDR3 region is CASWAGGAVGELFF. The CDR3 bases are TGTGCCAGTTGGGCAGGGGGCGCGGTCGGGGAGCTGTTTTTT.

J is TRBJ2-3 and V is TRBV24-1; 7 bases map to TRBD1. The length of the CDR3 is 16 residues. Unmatched junction bases numbered 5, after V lost 3 bases and J lost 0 bases. Germline V lookup: CDR1 KGHDR, CDR2 SFDVKD. The chain's CDR3 is CATSDPGQPSTDTQYF. The CDR3 nucleotides are TGTGCCACCAGTGATCCGGGACAGCCTAGCACAGATACGCAGTATTTT.